The 27 T cell receptor beta chains below all came from one sample that was sequenced in a study of Graves' ophthalmopathy and Graves' hyperthyroidism. RNA transcripts yielded amplified TCR beta CDR3 regions. HTBI primers served in a first-round RT-PCR, which a second-round multiplex PCR followed. A single record per CDR3 protein comes from TCRdb applying MiXCR to the multiplex PCR reads. The sample lists roughly 600,000 distinct CDR3 sequences, roughly 40% occurring once. The sample was peripheral blood or thyroid tissue (not recorded which). These receptors all stem from an adult man with Graves' hyperthyroidism.

CDR3 in DNA: TGTGCCAGCAGCGGGCGACAGGGGTGGAAGTCCCAGCATTTT. Protein product: CASSGRQGWKSQHF. The rearrangement uses TRBV7-2 and TRBJ1-5; TRBD1 matches at 8 bases. The junction had 11 bases not matched to a gene; V was cut back by 5 bases and J by 11 bases. Germline V gives CDR1 SGHTA, CDR2 FQGNSA. The CDR3 runs 14 residues.

In this sample, this clonotype turned up many times. The chain recombines TRBV4-1 with TRBJ1-2; 9 nucleotides line up with TRBD1. Trimming took 1 base from V and 6 from J; bases not matched to a gene: 6. The germline gives CDR1 MGHRA, CDR2 YSYEKL. This CDR3 has 15 residues. CDR3 sequence: CASSQVGQGSNGYTF. The CDR3 coding sequence is TGCGCCAGCAGCCAAGTGGGACAGGGATCGAATGGCTACACCTTC.

The CDR3 sequence is CASSITPGSTEAFF. The CDR3 DNA is TGTGCCAGCAGTATAACCCCAGGGTCCACTGAAGCTTTCTTT. The genes are TRBV12-3 or TRBV12-4 and TRBJ1-1; a possible D gene is TRBD1 (5 bases). V gave up 5 bases and J gave up 4 bases, with 14 bases separating them. This CDR3 is 14 amino acids long.

On this clonotype: This may stem from a read error, because a much larger clone lies one nucleotide away. V and J are TRBV20-1 and TRBJ2-2; 11 bases fit TRBD1. Losses at the gene ends were 8 bases for V and 1 base for J; bases not matched to a gene: 9. Germline V lookup: CDR1 DFQATT, CDR2 SNEGSKA (reference sequence). CDR3 length: 16 residues. The CDR3 here is CSPRTGGRVNTGELFF. The CDR3 DNA is TGCAGTCCACGGACAGGGGGCAGGGTGAACACCGGGGAGCTGTTTTTT.

In its sample, this clonotype was seen once. The CDR3 nucleotides are TGTGCCAGCAGGCGCCGACTGCAGAACACAGATACGCAGTATTTT. This encodes CASRRRLQNTDTQYF. The gene calls are TRBV25-1 and TRBJ2-3; D unresolved. CDR1 and CDR2 from the germline V gene are MGHDK and SYGVNS. V was trimmed by 6 bases and J by 2 bases, leaving 15 bases between them. The CDR3 spans 15 residues.

The table lists this clonotype with many counts. V gene TRBV5-1 combines with J gene TRBJ2-7, with TRBD1 matching 11 bases. J gave up 6 bases and V 4 bases, and 9 bases lay outside the gene matches. This CDR3 contains 15 residues. Germline V gives CDR1 SGHRS, CDR2 YFSETQ. CDR3 residues: CASSTGQGASREQYF. The CDR3 nucleotides are TGCGCCAGCAGCACCGGACAGGGGGCGTCTCGCGAGCAGTACTTC.

This clonotype was picked up many times. Compared with germline, one end of the junction differs, possibly owing to a read error. This sequence joins TRBV5-8 and TRBJ2-5; possible D gene TRBD2, 5 bases. The CDR3 is 12 residues long. CDR1 is SGHTS, CDR2 YDEGEE, per germline. The CDR3 spells CASSLKGVDSHF. CDR3 nucleotides: TGTGCCAGCAGCTTGAAGGGTGTGGACTCTCACTTC.

On this clonotype itself: A read error may explain this, as a much larger clone is one base away. The chain is built from TRBV7-8 and TRBJ1-1; 8 bases agree with TRBD1. The CDR3 sequence is 15 residues long. Trimming took 1 base from V and 3 from J; bases not matched to a gene: 4. CDR1 and CDR2 from the germline V gene are SGHVS and FQNEAQ. The CDR3 loop reads CASSLGGTGDTEAFF. Here the CDR3 DNA reads TGTGCCAGCAGCTTAGGTGGGACAGGAGACACTGAAGCTTTCTTT.

In regard to this clonotype: A clone one base away is much larger, so this may be a read error. This rearrangement joins TRBV7-2 to TRBJ1-1; D is undetermined. CDR1 SGHTA and CDR2 FQGNSA come from the germline V gene. The CDR3 has 14 residues. CDR3 in amino acids: CAGSLSGRNTEAFF. The CDR3 coding sequence is TGTGCCGGCAGCTTGTCGGGAAGGAACACTGAAGCTTTCTTT.

V gene TRBV6-5 combines with J gene TRBJ2-6, with D unclear. Germline-derived CDR1 and CDR2 are MNHEY and SVGAGI. This CDR3 is 16 amino acids long. Trimming left V 2 bases short and J 0 bases short, with 8 bases between. In DNA, the CDR3 is TGTGCCAGCAGTTACGATATAGGCTCTGGGGCCAACGTCCTGACTTTC. Translating gives CASSYDIGSGANVLTF.

The chain recombines TRBV20-1 with TRBJ1-2, with D perhaps TRBD1 (6 bases). V shed 6 bases and J shed 3 bases, with 11 bases lying between them. This CDR3 comprises 12 residues. The germline CDR1 and CDR2 sequences are DFQATT and SNEGSKA (reference sequence). CDR3 DNA sequence: TGCAGTGCGAAGGACAGTGACTATGGCTACACCTTC. Its protein is CSAKDSDYGYTF.

In this sample, this clonotype turned up a few times. The V and J genes are TRBV11-3 and TRBJ2-7; possible D gene TRBD2, 5 bases. CDR1 and CDR2 (germline): SGHNT, YENEEA. V was shortened by 4 bases and J by 0 bases, with 10 bases between the two germline ends. The CDR3 has 14 amino acids. The chain's CDR3 is CASSSRGYSYEQYF. Here the CDR3 DNA reads TGTGCCAGCAGCTCACGGGGTTACTCCTACGAGCAGTACTTC.

The chain uses TRBV7-3 and TRBJ2-7; 8 bases are shared with TRBD2. Unmatched junction bases numbered 10, after V lost 5 bases and J lost 7 bases. The V gene's germline CDR1 is SGHTA and CDR2 FQGTGA. The CDR3 extends over 14 amino acids. DNA of the CDR3: TGTGCCAGCAGCGGCCGGCGGGGGGCCGGAGAGCAGTACTTC. Amino acids: CASSGRRGAGEQYF.

In its sample, this clonotype was seen a few times. A read error may account for a junction end that differs from germline. The chain links TRBV24-1 to TRBJ2-5; 8 nucleotides agree with TRBD2. The CDR3 runs 15 residues. Germline-derived CDR1 and CDR2 are KGHDR and SFDVKD. The DNA of the CDR3 is TGTGCCAGCAGTTACTCGTCCGGGGGGGGACAGACCCAGTACTTC. Protein product: CASSYSSGGGQTQYF.

Worth noting for this clonotype: A much bigger clone sits one base away, suggesting this may be a read error. The chain combines TRBV4-1 with TRBJ2-7; tentatively, D is TRBD2 (6 bases). Deletions cut 1 base from V and 2 bases from J, with 12 bases between. The CDR3 has 15 residues. The germline V gene encodes CDR1 MGHRA and CDR2 YSYEKL. The CDR3 protein is CASSQVAVPTYEQYF. The DNA of the CDR3 is TGCGCCAGCAGCCAAGTAGCGGTACCCACCTACGAGCAGTACTTC.

This clonotype showed up just a few times. The chain carries TRBV12-3 or TRBV12-4 and TRBJ2-6; D gene uncertain. V lost 4 bases to trimming and J lost 2 bases, with 12 bases between them. The CDR3 has 16 amino acids. As DNA, the CDR3 is TGTGCCAGCAGTTACCGGGTCTCAGCTGGGGCCAACGTCCTGACTTTC. This encodes CASSYRVSAGANVLTF.

The gene calls are TRBV29-1 and TRBJ2-1; 8 bases are shared with TRBD2. With V trimmed by 5 bases and J by 0 bases, 3 bases remained unmatched. Germline values: CDR1 SQVTM, CDR2 ANQGSEA. The CDR3 is 14 amino acids. The CDR3 reads CSVRSGSSYNEQFF. CDR3 nucleotides: TGCAGCGTTCGGAGCGGGAGCTCCTACAATGAGCAGTTCTTC.

Many counts were recorded for this clonotype. This sequence joins TRBV20-1 and TRBJ2-5; D unresolved. The germline V and J ends were trimmed by 3 bases and 5 bases, with 10 bases remaining between them. The germline V gene has CDR1 DFQATT and CDR2 SNEGSKA (reference sequence). This CDR3 is built from 12 residues. CDR3 protein: CSARFIDETQYF. In DNA form, the CDR3 reads TGCAGTGCTAGGTTTATAGACGAGACCCAGTACTTC.

The chain couples TRBV19 to TRBJ2-2; no clear D. Germline V gene sequence: CDR1 LNHDA, CDR2 SQIVND (reference sequence). CDR3 length equals 13 residues. The V and J ends lost 3 bases and 11 bases respectively, with 13 bases between them. DNA of the CDR3: TGTGCCAGTAGTATCCAGAACTCCTACGAGCTGTTTTTT. It encodes CASSIQNSYELFF.

This clonotype was recorded many times. The CDR3 is CASRIGGRDSPLHF. CDR3 nucleotides: TGTGCCAGCAGAATAGGGGGGCGCGATTCACCCCTCCACTTT. The genes are TRBV2 and TRBJ1-6; D is perhaps TRBD1 (6 bases). V was clipped by 6 bases and J by 8 bases, with 14 bases between them. This CDR3 spans 14 amino acids. CDR1 SNHLY and CDR2 FYNNEI come from the germline V gene.

Many counts were recorded for this clonotype. This chain connects TRBV6-5 to TRBJ1-2; TRBD1 agrees at 7 bases. Germline CDR1 reads MNHEY; CDR2 reads SVGAGI. Germline trimming cut 7 bases from V and 1 base from J; bases unmatched to any gene: 6. The CDR3 is 14 residues long. The CDR3 DNA reads as TGTGCCAGCACCTCGGACAGGATTAACTATGGCTACACCTTC. Protein: CASTSDRINYGYTF.

This clonotype was detected ten times or more. The V call is TRBV11-3, the J call TRBJ2-5, with 7 positions matching TRBD1. This CDR3 is built from 15 residues. V gave up 1 base and J gave up 2 bases; unmatched junction bases: 4. Per the germline V gene, CDR1 is SGHNT and CDR2 is YENEEA. The CDR3 sequence: CASSLGGTDQETQYF. CDR3 in DNA: TGTGCCAGCAGCTTAGGAGGGACAGATCAAGAGACCCAGTACTTC.

This clonotype appeared many times. V usage is TRBV29-1 and J usage is TRBJ1-3; perhaps TRBD1 as D (5 bases). This CDR3 has 14 amino acids. Germline lookup yields CDR1 SQVTM and CDR2 ANQGSEA. Trimming removed 7 bases from V and 0 bases from J, with 13 bases in between. The CDR3 DNA sequence: TGCAGCGCCAGGGTACAAGACTCTGGAAACACCATATATTTT. Protein product: CSARVQDSGNTIYF.

Comments on this clonotype: It is likely a read error, because the conserved phenylalanine at the end of the CDR3 is missing. The chain carries TRBV6-5 and TRBJ2-5, with TRBD1 matching 8 bases. From germline, CDR1 is MNHEY and CDR2 SVGAGI. The CDR3 is 15 residues long. The CDR3 DNA follows: TGTGCCATCAGTGAGAGTCAGGGGGCGAAGGGGACCCAGTACCTC. Its protein is CAISESQGAKGTQYL.

The chain employs TRBV2 and TRBJ2-3, with 9 bases identical to TRBD1. The V gene end was trimmed by 6 bases and the J gene end by 11 bases; junction bases not matched to a gene: 18. This CDR3 has 16 amino acids. Germline CDR1 reads SNHLY; CDR2 reads FYNNEI. For the CDR3, the DNA is TGTGCCAGCAGACGCGCCGGGACAGGGTCCTACAATGAGCAGTATTTT. Translation gives CASRRAGTGSYNEQYF.

This clonotype was counted between two and nine times. The chain recombines TRBV7-9 with TRBJ1-2, with 12 bases fitting TRBD1. Unmatched junction bases numbered 7, after V lost 3 bases and J lost 8 bases. Per germline, CDR1 SEHNR and CDR2 FQNEAQ (reference sequence). This CDR3 is 15 amino acids long. The CDR3 DNA reads as TGTGCCAGCAGCTTCCGGGACAGGGGGCAGTACGGCTACACCTTC. As protein: CASSFRDRGQYGYTF.

This chain joins TRBV2 and TRBJ2-3; D call uncertain. This CDR3 spans 12 amino acids. V was pared by 3 bases and J by 3 bases, with 4 bases between. CDR1 is SNHLY, CDR2 FYNNEI, per germline. CDR3: CASSEETDTQYF. CDR3 nucleotide sequence: TGTGCCAGCAGTGAGGAGACAGATACGCAGTATTTT.